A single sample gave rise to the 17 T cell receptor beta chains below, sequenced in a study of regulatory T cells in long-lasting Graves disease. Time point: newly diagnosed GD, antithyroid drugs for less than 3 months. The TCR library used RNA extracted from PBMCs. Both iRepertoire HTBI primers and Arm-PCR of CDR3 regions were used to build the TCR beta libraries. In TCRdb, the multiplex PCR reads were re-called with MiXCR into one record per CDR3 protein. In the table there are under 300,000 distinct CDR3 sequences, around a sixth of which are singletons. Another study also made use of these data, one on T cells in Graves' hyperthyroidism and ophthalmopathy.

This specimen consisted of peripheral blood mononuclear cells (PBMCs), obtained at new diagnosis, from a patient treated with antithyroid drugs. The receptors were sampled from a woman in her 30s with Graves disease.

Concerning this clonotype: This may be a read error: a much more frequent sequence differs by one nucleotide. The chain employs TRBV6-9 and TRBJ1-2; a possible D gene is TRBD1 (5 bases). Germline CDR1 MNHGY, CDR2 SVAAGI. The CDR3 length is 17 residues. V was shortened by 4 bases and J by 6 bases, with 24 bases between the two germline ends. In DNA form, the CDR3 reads TGTGCCAGCAGTTTCATGGAGACCGGGACGCCGGGGGATGGCTACACCTTC. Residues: CASSFMETGTPGDGYTF.

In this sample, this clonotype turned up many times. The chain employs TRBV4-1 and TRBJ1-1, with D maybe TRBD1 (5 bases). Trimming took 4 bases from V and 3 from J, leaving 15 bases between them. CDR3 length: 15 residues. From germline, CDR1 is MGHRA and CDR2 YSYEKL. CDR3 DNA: TGCGCCAGCAGCCCTCTTGGGGGAGAAGACACTGAAGCTTTCTTT. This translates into CASSPLGGEDTEAFF.

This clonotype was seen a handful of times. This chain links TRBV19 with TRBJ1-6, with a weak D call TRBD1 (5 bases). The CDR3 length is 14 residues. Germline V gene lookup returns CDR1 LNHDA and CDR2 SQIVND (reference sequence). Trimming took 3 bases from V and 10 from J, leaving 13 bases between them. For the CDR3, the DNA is TGTGCCAGTAGTATCAAGGGGACGGACTCACCCCTCCACTTT. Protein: CASSIKGTDSPLHF.

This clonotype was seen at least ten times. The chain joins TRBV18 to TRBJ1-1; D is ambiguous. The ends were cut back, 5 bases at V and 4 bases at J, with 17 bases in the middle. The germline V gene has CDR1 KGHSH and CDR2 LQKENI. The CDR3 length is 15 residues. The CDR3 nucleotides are TGTGCCAGCTCATCAACGGGAGAATTCTTCACTGAAGCTTTCTTT. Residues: CASSSTGEFFTEAFF.

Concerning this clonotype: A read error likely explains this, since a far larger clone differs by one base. Here the CDR3 DNA reads TGTGCCAGCAGTTACAGTGGGGGAGAGACCCATTACTTC. Translation gives CASSYSGGETHYF. The V call is TRBV6-5, the J call TRBJ2-5, with D perhaps matching TRBD1 or TRBD2 (5 bases each). The germline V gene has CDR1 MNHEY and CDR2 SVGAGI. The CDR3 length is 13 residues.

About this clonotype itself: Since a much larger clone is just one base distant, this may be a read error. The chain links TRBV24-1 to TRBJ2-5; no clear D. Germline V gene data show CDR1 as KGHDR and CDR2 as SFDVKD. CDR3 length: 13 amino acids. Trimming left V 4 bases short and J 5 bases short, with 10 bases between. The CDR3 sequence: CATSDKGRETQYF. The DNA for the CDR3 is TGTGCCACCAGTGACAAGGGCAGGGAGACCCAGTACTTC.

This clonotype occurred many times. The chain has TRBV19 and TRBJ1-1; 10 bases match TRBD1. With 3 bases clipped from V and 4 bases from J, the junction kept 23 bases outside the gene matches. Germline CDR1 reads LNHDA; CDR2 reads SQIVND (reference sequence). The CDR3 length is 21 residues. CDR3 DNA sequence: TGTGCCAGTAGTATCGGCCCAAACCCGGGACAGGGGAGCCCGTCGGGCACTGAAGCTTTCTTT. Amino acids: CASSIGPNPGQGSPSGTEAFF. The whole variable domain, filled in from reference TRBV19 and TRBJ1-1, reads DGGITQSPKYLFRKEGQNVTLSCEQNLNHDAMYWYRQDPGQGLRLIYYSQIVNDFQKGDIAEGYSVSREKKESFPLTVTSAQKNPTAFYLCASSIGPNPGQGSPSGTEAFFGQGTRLTVV.

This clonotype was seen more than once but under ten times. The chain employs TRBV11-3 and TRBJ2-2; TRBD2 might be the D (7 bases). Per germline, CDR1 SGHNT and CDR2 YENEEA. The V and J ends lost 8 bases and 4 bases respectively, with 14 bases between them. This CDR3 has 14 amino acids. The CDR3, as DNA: TGTGCCAGCTCACTCGGGGGGCCCACCGGGGAGCTGTTTTTT. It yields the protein CASSLGGPTGELFF.

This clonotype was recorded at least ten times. CDR3 sequence (DNA): TGTGCCAGCAGGGGTAGCCTCTACTCCTACAATGAGCAGTTCTTC. It codes for CASRGSLYSYNEQFF. The chain joins TRBV11-2 to TRBJ2-1; D uncertain. The germline V gene has CDR1 SGHAT and CDR2 FQNNGV. Trimming took off 6 bases at V and 0 bases at J, with 12 bases between the two ends. The CDR3 extends over 15 amino acids.

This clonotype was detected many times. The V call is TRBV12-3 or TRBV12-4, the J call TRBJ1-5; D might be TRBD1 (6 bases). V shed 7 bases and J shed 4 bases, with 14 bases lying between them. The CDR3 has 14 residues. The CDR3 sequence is CASTWGQINQPQHF. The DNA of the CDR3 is TGTGCCAGCACCTGGGGGCAGATTAATCAGCCCCAGCATTTT.

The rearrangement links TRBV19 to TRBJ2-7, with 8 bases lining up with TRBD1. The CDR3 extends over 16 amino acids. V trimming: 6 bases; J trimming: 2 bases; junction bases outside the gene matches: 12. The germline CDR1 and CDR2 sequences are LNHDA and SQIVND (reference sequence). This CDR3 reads CASSDPSGQAAYEQYF. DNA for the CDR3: TGTGCCAGTAGCGATCCATCGGGACAGGCGGCCTACGAGCAGTACTTC.

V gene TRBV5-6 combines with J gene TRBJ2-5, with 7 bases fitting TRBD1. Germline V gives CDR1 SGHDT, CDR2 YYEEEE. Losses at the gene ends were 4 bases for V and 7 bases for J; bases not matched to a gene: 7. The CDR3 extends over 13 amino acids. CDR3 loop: CASSPGQRGTQYF. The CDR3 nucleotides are TGTGCCAGCAGCCCGGGACAGAGAGGGACCCAGTACTTC.

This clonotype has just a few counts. CDR3 nucleotide sequence: TGTGCCACCAGTGACCGGGACAGAGTGGGAGGCTACACCTTC. Translating it yields CATSDRDRVGGYTF. The V call is TRBV24-1, the J call TRBJ1-2, with 7 positions matching TRBD1. Germline V lookup: CDR1 KGHDR, CDR2 SFDVKD. The CDR3 is made up of 14 amino acids. V was clipped by 4 bases and J by 8 bases; unmatched bases: 9.

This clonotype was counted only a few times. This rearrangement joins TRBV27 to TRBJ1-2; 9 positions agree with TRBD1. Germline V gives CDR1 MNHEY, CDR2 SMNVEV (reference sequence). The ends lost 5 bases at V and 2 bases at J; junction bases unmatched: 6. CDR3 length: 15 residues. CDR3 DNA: TGTGCCAGCAGTCTGGGGACAGGGAGAAACTATGGCTACACCTTC. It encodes CASSLGTGRNYGYTF.

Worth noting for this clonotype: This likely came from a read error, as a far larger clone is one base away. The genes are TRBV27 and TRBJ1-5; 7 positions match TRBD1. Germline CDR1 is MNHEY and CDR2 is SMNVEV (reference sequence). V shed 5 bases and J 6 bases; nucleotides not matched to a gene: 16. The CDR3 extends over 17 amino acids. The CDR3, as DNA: TGTGCCAGCAGTGAGAGACACCGACAGGGAAAGGGTCAGCCCCAGCATTTT. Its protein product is CASSERHRQGKGQPQHF.

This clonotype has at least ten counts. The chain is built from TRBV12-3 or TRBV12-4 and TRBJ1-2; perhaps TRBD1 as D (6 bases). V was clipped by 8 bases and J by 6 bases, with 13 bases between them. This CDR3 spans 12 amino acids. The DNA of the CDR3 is TGTGCCAGCCGCTCGGGGGCCCATGGCTACACCTTC. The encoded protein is CASRSGAHGYTF.

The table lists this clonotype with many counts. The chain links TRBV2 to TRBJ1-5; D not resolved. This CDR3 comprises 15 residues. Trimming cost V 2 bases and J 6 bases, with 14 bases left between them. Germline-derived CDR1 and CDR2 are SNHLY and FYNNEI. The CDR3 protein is CASSEMGRAGQPQHF. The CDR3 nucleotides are TGTGCCAGCAGTGAAATGGGTAGAGCAGGTCAGCCCCAGCATTTT.